Presented here are 9 T cell receptor beta chains from one specimen sequenced in a study of post-analysis software for immune sequencing data. These receptors' antigens are unknown. Unique molecular identifiers were present in the TCR beta cDNA libraries. One entry per CDR3 protein, called by TCRdb with MiXCR from the PCR reads. Of 400,000 to 500,000 distinct CDR3 sequences listed, approximately 37% are singletons. Study conclusions and caveats: Controls had lower frequencies than patients of five TRBV segments, which included TRBV5-6, TRBV5-1 and TRBV20-1.

Sequenced: blood. The receptors were sampled from a girl aged 2 to 9 with multiple sclerosis.

This clonotype was detected only a few times. The V call is TRBV7-2, the J call TRBJ2-7; no firm D call. V was trimmed by 0 bases and J by 3 bases, leaving 15 bases between them. The germline gives CDR1 SGHTA, CDR2 FQGNSA. The CDR3 loop spans 16 amino acids. CDR3 loop: CASSLALGTPGYEQYF. As DNA, the CDR3 is TGTGCCAGCAGCTTAGCGCTAGGTACCCCCGGCTACGAGCAGTACTTC.

This clonotype was counted a few times. No DNA is shown, since the ends of the CDR3 on it are uncertain; the CDR3 is the one TCRdb lists. The V call is TRBV15, the J call TRBJ2-1. Germline loops: CDR1 LNHNV, CDR2 YYDKDF (reference sequence). Ends included, the CDR3 has 12 residues. The CDR3 protein is CATSILDAEQFF.

The genes are TRBV6-6 and TRBJ1-3; possible D gene TRBD1, 5 bases. The CDR3 extends over 15 amino acids. Deletions cut 7 bases from V and 4 bases from J, with 17 bases between. Looked up from germline, CDR1 is MNHNY and CDR2 is SVGAGI (reference sequence). CDR3 sequence: CASTWGGAPGNTIYF. The CDR3 nucleotides read TGTGCCAGCACCTGGGGAGGGGCGCCAGGAAACACCATATATTTT.

The chain has TRBV12-3 or TRBV12-4 and TRBJ1-4; D is uncertain. With 5 bases removed from V and 3 bases from J, the gap between germline ends came to 10 bases. This CDR3 has 14 residues. DNA for the CDR3: TGTGCCAGCAGTCCTCGGGCTTCTAATGAAAAACTGTTTTTT. It codes for CASSPRASNEKLFF.

This clonotype was counted a few times. The gene calls are TRBV4-1 and TRBJ2-1; 7 nucleotides align to TRBD2. The CDR3 sequence is 14 residues long. In germline, CDR1 is MGHRA, CDR2 YSYEKL. The trim removed 1 base at V and 7 bases at J, leaving 4 bases unmatched. The CDR3 loop is CASSQGVLANEQFF. CDR3 in DNA: TGCGCCAGCAGCCAAGGGGTACTAGCGAATGAGCAGTTCTTC.

In its sample, this clonotype was seen a few times. The chain has TRBV12-3 or TRBV12-4 and TRBJ1-1, with unresolved D. The length of the CDR3 is 11 residues. V was pared by 5 bases and J by 6 bases, with 7 bases between. CDR3 DNA sequence: TGTGCCAGCAGTGAAATCTCTGAAGCTTTCTTT. Its translation: CASSEISEAFF.

The chain has TRBV7-6 and TRBJ1-1; D is perhaps TRBD1 (6 bases). Germline assignment: CDR1 SGHVS and CDR2 FNYEAQ. The germline V and J ends were trimmed by 8 bases and 4 bases, with 20 bases remaining between them. This CDR3 has 15 amino acids. The CDR3 reads CASSRYRVEATEAFF. The CDR3 DNA reads TGTGCCAGCTCTCGATACAGGGTAGAGGCCACTGAAGCTTTCTTT. The entire variable domain, with the rest obtained from reference TRBV7-6 and TRBJ1-1, is as follows: GAGVSQSPRYKVTKRGQDVALRCDPISGHVSLYWYRQALGQGPEFLTYFNYEAQQDKSGLPNDRFSAERPEGSISTLTIQRTEQRDSAMYRCASSRYRVEATEAFFGQGTRLTVV.

The chain combines TRBV7-2 with TRBJ2-7; 12 nucleotides align to TRBD2. The DNA end favors TRBJ2-5, so the J call may be wrong. This CDR3 spans 16 amino acids. Germline V lookup: CDR1 SGHTA, CDR2 FQGNSA. CDR3 sequence: CASSHWAGTSGETQYF. DNA of the CDR3: TGTGCCAGCAGCCATTGGGCGGGGACTAGCGGGGAGACCCAGTACTTC.

In its sample, this clonotype was seen many times. This chain links TRBV4-2 with TRBJ1-1, with TRBD1 identical over 8 bases. This CDR3 region has 15 residues. Germline V gene lookup returns CDR1 LGHNA and CDR2 YNFKEQ. With 5 bases clipped from V and 0 bases from J, the junction kept 5 bases outside the gene matches. This chain's CDR3 is CASSAGQGLNTEAFF. In DNA, the CDR3 is TGTGCCAGCAGCGCCGGACAGGGACTGAACACTGAAGCTTTCTTT.